The clone carrying this T cell receptor (beta chain) came up many times. This entry belongs to a study of early T cells in non-severe SARS-CoV-2 infection. TCRdb passed the 5' RACE reads through MiXCR, listing each CDR3 protein once. The table has some 38,000 distinct CDR3 sequences, 3.5% to 4% seen once. The V and J ends lost 6 bases and 5 bases, in that order; junction bases with no gene match: 9. Germline assignment: CDR1 MNHNY and CDR2 SVGAGI (reference sequence). CDR3 length: 15 amino acids. The rearrangement uses TRBV6-6 and TRBJ1-1, with 10 bases fitting TRBD1. The sequenced sample was whole blood. The receptor's source is an adult who was a healthcare worker with PCR-confirmed SARS-CoV-2 infection or an uninfected control (not recorded which). The CDR3 sequence: CASSRRTGGRTEAFF. CDR3 DNA sequence: TGTGCCAGCAGCAGAAGGACAGGGGGGAGGACTGAAGCTTTCTTT.